Included here is one TCR beta chain sequence, with context. Antigen specificity is unknown. The data were taken from a study of T cell responses to AZD1222 COVID-19 vaccine. Study outcomes and limitations: Rises in breadth and depth of Spike-specific TCRs came after two AZD1222 doses. At study baseline, merely a handful of AZD1222 recipients were seropositive. Close to half of all spike-specific TCRs reportedly target regions of the variants that are unmutated. Scientists sampled the repertoires only once the peak T cell response had passed.

Germline CDR1 SGHTA, CDR2 FQGNSA. The V end was cut by 2 bases, the J end by 4 bases, with 2 bases between. CDR3 length: 12 residues. Here immunoSEQ multiplex PCR was the method, and the copy in TCRdb shows in-frame clones only, minus some. Among just over 60,000 clones listed, about 74% were seen once. The sequencing used peripheral blood, collected on day 0 of AZD1222 vaccination. The rearrangement joins TRBV7-2 to TRBJ2-2, with unresolved D. The sequence was obtained from an adult in good health. The CDR3: CASSLSTGELFF. The CDR3 DNA reads TGTGCCAGCAGCTTAAGCACCGGGGAGCTGTTTTTT.